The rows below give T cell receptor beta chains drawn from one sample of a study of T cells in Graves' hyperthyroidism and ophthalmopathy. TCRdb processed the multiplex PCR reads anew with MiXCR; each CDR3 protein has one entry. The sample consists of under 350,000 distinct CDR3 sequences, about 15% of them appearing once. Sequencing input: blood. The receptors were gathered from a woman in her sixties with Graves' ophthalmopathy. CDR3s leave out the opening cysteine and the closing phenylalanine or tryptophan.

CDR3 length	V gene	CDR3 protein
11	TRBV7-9	ASSSGVSQPQH
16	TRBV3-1	ASSHLGGGGASYNEQF
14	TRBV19	ASSSPAGSSSYEQY
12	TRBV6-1	ASSEIQGFAEAF
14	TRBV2	ANLPGQGTSYNEQF
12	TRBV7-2	ASSPQGGGETQY
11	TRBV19	ASSTTGTAEAF
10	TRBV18	ASERSGDEAF
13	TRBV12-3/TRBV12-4	ASSSGQSFYNEQF
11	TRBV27	ASSLMGAYGYT
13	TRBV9	ASSGSPGQGNEQY
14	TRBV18	ASSPPAHRGDYGYT
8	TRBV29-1	SAGGEKLF
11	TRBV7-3	ASSILALETQY
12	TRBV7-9	ASSRRGEGYGYT